This T cell receptor (beta chain) was found in a study of blood T cell repertoires in COVID-19. Overall study: Whether acute or convalescent, the COVID-19 samples came from the United States, Italy and Spain. The cDNA or gDNA used as material had been derived from T cells, B-cell-depleted T cells, or PBMCs.

Between the trimmed V and J ends, which lost 5 bases and 4 bases, there was a span of 14 bases. Per germline, CDR1 LGHNT and CDR2 FRNRAP. The CDR3 spans 14 residues. Per the authors' pipeline: Reference gene primer amplification gave nucleated cell count estimates. Only in-frame clones appear in the TCRdb table, and some are missing; sequencing was by immunoSEQ multiplex PCR. That table gives V, J and clone size, and the DNA gave D and trimming. The sample yields 200,000 or so clones, less than 90% seen once. This receptor was taken from a woman in her 70s with acute or convalescent COVID-19. Sequenced sample: peripheral blood. The V and J genes are TRBV12-5 and TRBJ1-2; D unresolved. CDR3 nucleotides: TGTGCTAGTGGTACTATCACTGGAGTCTATGGCTACACCTTC. Its translation: CASGTITGVYGYTF. Together with reference TRBV12-5 and TRBJ1-2, the CDR3 gives the full variable domain: DARVTQTPRHKVTEMGQEVTMRCQPILGHNTVFWYRQTMMQGLELLAYFRNRAPLDDSGMPKDRFSAEMPDATLATLKIQPSEPRDSAVYFCASGTITGVYGYTFGSGTRLTVV.